These 3 T cell receptor beta chains were sequenced from one sample in a study of cytomegalovirus exposure and HLA in healthy donors. Researchers ran the PCR with 60 Vbeta and 13 Jbeta primers. Repertoires were generated with immunoSEQ multiplex PCR, while TCRdb's copy carries only in-frame clones and drops some. The table lists about 120,000 clones, over 60% of them singletons. Sequenced material: PBMCs. Receptors originate from a female donor in good health and CMV-seronegative.

This chain links TRBV30 with TRBJ2-3, with 9 bases matching TRBD2. Trimming at V came to 4 bases and at J to 2 bases, leaving 4 bases not matched to a gene. The CDR3 is 14 amino acids. Per germline, CDR1 GTSNPN and CDR2 SVGIG (reference sequence). This CDR3 reads CAWTSGVHTDTQYF. CDR3 DNA: TGTGCCTGGACTAGCGGGGTGCACACAGATACGCAGTATTTT.

This chain joins TRBV6-1 and TRBJ2-5, with 8 bases lining up with TRBD1. Trimming took 10 bases from V and 9 from J; bases not matched to a gene: 13. The CDR3 runs 13 residues. Per germline, CDR1 MNHNS and CDR2 SASEGT. The CDR3 nucleotides read TGTGCCACCGGGGGCCGACAGGGGCTAGCCCAGTACTTC. Residues: CATGGRQGLAQYF.

The chain couples TRBV5-1 to TRBJ2-3; D call uncertain. V lost 4 bases and J lost 4, with 10 bases in between. CDR3 length: 13 residues. Germline V gene sequence: CDR1 SGHRS, CDR2 YFSETQ. The CDR3 is CASSEAGADTQYF. DNA for the CDR3: TGCGCCAGCAGCGAAGCTGGAGCAGATACGCAGTATTTT.